These 3 T cell receptor beta chains share one sample of origin, sequenced in a study of blood T cell repertoires in COVID-19. Assay: immunoSEQ multiplex PCR; the TCRdb copy retains only in-frame clones and omits some. Counted here are 150,000 or so clones, roughly 80% occurring once; the ten biggest clones make up 3% to 5%. Material for sequencing was peripheral blood. The receptors were gathered from a woman aged 55-70 years with acute or convalescent COVID-19.

V and J are TRBV10-3 and TRBJ2-7; 7 positions match TRBD1. V was pared by 2 bases and J by 1 base, with 5 bases of the junction left unmatched. This CDR3 is 15 amino acids long. Germline CDR1 ENHRY, CDR2 SYGVKD. CDR3 loop: CAISEEQGSSYEQYF. CDR3 nucleotide sequence: TGTGCCATCAGTGAGGAACAGGGGTCGTCCTACGAGCAGTACTTC.

The chain recombines TRBV27 with TRBJ2-1, with D possibly TRBD1 on 6 matching bases. Deletions cut 5 bases from V and 4 bases from J, with 21 bases between. CDR1 is MNHEY and CDR2 is SMNVEV in the germline V gene (reference sequence). The CDR3 length is 17 residues. The CDR3 coding sequence is TGTGCCAGCAGTCACCTCACGAGACAGGATCAATACAATGAGCAGTTCTTC. This encodes CASSHLTRQDQYNEQFF.

J is TRBJ2-1 and V is TRBV27, with TRBD2 matching over 10 bases. Germline trimming cut 8 bases from V and 7 bases from J; bases unmatched to any gene: 8. Germline V gene lookup returns CDR1 MNHEY and CDR2 SMNVEV (reference sequence). This CDR3 region has 14 residues. The CDR3 DNA reads TGTGCCAGCCGCCTCTTAGCGGGAGGTAATGAGCAGTTCTTC. This gives the protein CASRLLAGGNEQFF.